This T cell receptor (beta chain) was found in a study of CD8+CD57+ T cells in acquired aplastic anemia (dated by TCRdb to between 2018 and 2020). In terms of the full investigation: A mean of roughly 2.9 ug of DNA, ranging from roughly 0.2 to 30 ug, was extracted from sorted CD4+ and CD8+ cells. The investigation overall reported the following: Nearly 30 CD8+ CDR3 sequences were found in both patients and controls but appeared to be highly expressed in patients and within the immunodominant clones of the patients. Between patients and healthy controls, no significant difference in CD8+ Simpson's diversity was found (P=0.060).

Note on this clonotype: No cognate antigen has been identified for it. No base qualities exist here, and no much larger clone lies one base off it.

Genomic DNA served as template for TCR beta VDJ combination and CDR3 sequence profiling. An Illumina HiSeq 2000 was used for TCR repertoire sequencing. The original pipeline was this. Repertoire assessment relied on Simpson's diversity index, CDR3 size and DJ length profiles, and TRBV/TRBJ rearrangement plots. The most abundant DNA sequence in the deep sequencing data was taken as the immunodominant clone. CDR3 amino acid sequences were screened for sharing across subjects and were compared with published repertoires and the VDJdb database. The public sequencing data were trimmed at Q25 with fastp and processed into clonotypes with MiXCR by TCRdb, which kept only in-frame beta chains. CDR3 protein sequences are deduplicated, and each keeps its most common genes and DNA. TCRdb's processing, not the authors', yielded these V and J calls. The sample table holds more than 150,000 distinct CDR3 sequences, of which around 65% were seen once. Approximately 44% of the sample is in the top ten clones.

Including cysteine and phenylalanine, the CDR3 has 13 amino acids. Of all the DNA, just the CDR3 is kept, 39 bases in frame from base 1. The V and J ends are trimmed by 3 bases and 10 bases, leaving 16 bases between them. The germline V gene encodes CDR1 SEHNR and CDR2 FQNEAQ (reference sequence). TCR repertoires of sorted CD4+ and CD8+ blood T cells from severe aplastic anemia patients and healthy subjects were deep-sequenced in the study. Ficoll-Paque density gradient centrifugation was used to isolate peripheral blood mononuclear cells. Before DNA was extracted, CD4+ and CD8+ T cells were sorted using either FACS or magnetic beads.

Sample: sorted CD4+, CD8+, or CD8+CD57+ T cells (not recorded which) from PBMCs. The clonotype comes from a human donor with severe aplastic anemia or a healthy control (not recorded which). The sequence joins TRBV7-9 to TRBJ2-7, with the D segment identity uncertain. The nucleotide sequence is given as TGTGCCAGCAGCTTTAACACCCGCGGTAGCCAGTACTTC. Its translation is CASSFNTRGSQYF.